The 3 T cell receptor beta chains below were found in one sample sequenced in a study of shared clonotypes between healthy human individuals. Assay used: immunoSEQ multiplex PCR; TCRdb lists only in-frame clones, some missing. The sample lists about 1.5 million clones; nearly 99% were seen once. The sample was naive CD4+ T cells sorted from blood. Subset specified: CD45RA+ positively selected. These receptors all stem from a man younger than 40 in good health.

The J gene is TRBJ2-7, the V gene TRBV30; D gene uncertain. CDR1 and CDR2 (germline): GTSNPN, SVGIG (reference sequence). The CDR3 is made up of 11 amino acids. V was pared by 0 bases and J by 7 bases, with 7 bases between. As DNA, the CDR3 is TGTGCCTGGAGTGTAATGCGGGAGCAGTACTTC. It encodes CAWSVMREQYF.

The rearrangement links TRBV28 to TRBJ1-2; D is perhaps TRBD1 (5 bases). There are 16 residues in the CDR3. Per germline, CDR1 MDHEN and CDR2 SYDVKM. V lost 5 bases, J lost 4 bases, and 20 bases lay in between. CDR3: CASSHRGIDGGYGYTF. In nucleotides, the CDR3 is TGTGCCAGCAGTCACCGGGGCATCGACGGTGGCTATGGCTACACCTTC.

With regard to this clone: Other DNA sequences in this specimen translate into the identical CDR3. The chain combines TRBV19 with TRBJ2-1; weak D call: TRBD1 (6 bases). Germline values: CDR1 LNHDA, CDR2 SQIVND (reference sequence). The CDR3 contains 14 residues. The V gene lost 7 bases and the J gene lost 2 bases, with 12 bases spanning the gap. The CDR3 region is CASNGGLTYNEQFF. The CDR3 nucleotides read TGTGCCAGTAATGGGGGCTTGACCTACAATGAGCAGTTCTTC.